This TCR beta chain was obtained from a study of regulatory T cells in long-lasting Graves disease. For the study at large: Positive TSH receptor antibodies alongside over 5 years of antithyroid drugs were what marked Graves' disease as persistent.

Libraries of TCR beta came from iRepertoire HTBI primers plus Arm-PCR of CDR3 regions. MiXCR, run by TCRdb on the multiplex PCR reads, gives a single entry per CDR3 protein. There are more than 300,000 distinct CDR3 sequences in the sample; 23% occur only once, and around 30% lies in the top ten. Time point described: persistent/refractory GD, antithyroid drugs over 5 years with positive TRAb. The TCR library used RNA extracted from PBMCs. Staff drew around 10 milliliters of peripheral blood into EDTA tubes. The CDR3 length is 14 residues. V lost 2 bases, J lost 0 bases, and 8 bases lay in between. Germline V gives CDR1 GTSNPN, CDR2 SVGIG (reference sequence).

The TCR sequence derives from a woman in her forties with Graves disease. The sequences come from peripheral blood mononuclear cells (PBMCs), collected when the disease was refractory, from a patient treated with antithyroid drugs. The chain carries TRBV30 and TRBJ1-5, with D uncertain. The CDR3 reads CAWSQQISNQPQHF. In DNA, the CDR3 is TGTGCCTGGAGTCAACAGATTAGCAATCAGCCCCAGCATTTT. The variable domain in full, completed from reference TRBV30 and TRBJ1-5, reads SQTIHQWPATLVQPVGSPLSLECTVEGTSNPNLYWYRQAAGRGLQLLFYSVGIGQISSEVPQNLSASRPQDRQFILSSKKLLLSDSGFYLCAWSQQISNQPQHFGDGTRLSIL.